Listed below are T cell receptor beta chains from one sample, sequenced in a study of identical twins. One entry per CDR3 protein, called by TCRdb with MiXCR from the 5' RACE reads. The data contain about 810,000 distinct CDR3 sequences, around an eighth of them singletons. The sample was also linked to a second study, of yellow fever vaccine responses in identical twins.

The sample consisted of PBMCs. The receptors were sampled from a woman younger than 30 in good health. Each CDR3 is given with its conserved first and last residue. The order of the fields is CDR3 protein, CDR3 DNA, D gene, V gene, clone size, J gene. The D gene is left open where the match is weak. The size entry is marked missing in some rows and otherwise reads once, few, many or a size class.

CDR3 protein: CASSESTGQGAQGNQPQHF; CDR3 DNA: TGTGCCAGCAGTGAATCGACGGGACAGGGGGCGCAAGGCAATCAGCCCCAGCATTTT; D gene: TRBD1; V gene: TRBV2; clone size: -; J gene: TRBJ1-5
CDR3 protein: CASSPDRGGETQYF; CDR3 DNA: TGCGCCAGCAGCCCCGACAGGGGAGGAGAGACCCAGTACTTC; D gene: TRBD1; V gene: TRBV5-1; clone size: many; J gene: TRBJ2-5
CDR3 protein: CASSLRITGELFF; CDR3 DNA: TGTGCCAGCAGCCTACGTATAACCGGGGAGCTGTTTTTT; D gene: -; V gene: TRBV7-2; clone size: few; J gene: TRBJ2-2
CDR3 protein: CASSSRDRSLYNEQFF; CDR3 DNA: TGCGCCAGCAGCTCCCGGGACAGATCCTTATACAATGAGCAGTTCTTC; D gene: TRBD1; V gene: TRBV5-1; clone size: -; J gene: TRBJ2-1
CDR3 protein: CASSPPAGMSYNEQFF; CDR3 DNA: TGCGCCAGCAGTCCCCCAGCGGGGATGTCCTACAATGAGCAGTTCTTC; D gene: TRBD2; V gene: TRBV4-1; clone size: few; J gene: TRBJ2-1
CDR3 protein: CASSSGGENTEAFF; CDR3 DNA: TGTGCCAGCAGTTCAGGGGGAGAGAACACTGAAGCTTTCTTT; D gene: TRBD1; V gene: TRBV6-5; clone size: few; J gene: TRBJ1-1
CDR3 protein: CASSLRGGVPNTGELFF; CDR3 DNA: TGTGCCAGCAGTTTACGTGGAGGGGTGCCGAACACCGGGGAGCTGTTTTTT; D gene: -; V gene: TRBV27; clone size: few; J gene: TRBJ2-2
CDR3 protein: CASRGRLGEQYF; CDR3 DNA: TGTGCCAGTCGCGGGAGGCTTGGCGAGCAGTACTTC; D gene: TRBD2; V gene: TRBV7-8; clone size: few; J gene: TRBJ2-7
CDR3 protein: CASSGLRTGSGANVLTF; CDR3 DNA: TGTGCCAGCAGTGGCTTGCGGACAGGCTCTGGGGCCAACGTCCTGACTTTC; D gene: TRBD1; V gene: TRBV6-1; clone size: few; J gene: TRBJ2-6
CDR3 protein: CASSPGGHEETQYF; CDR3 DNA: TGTGCCAGCAGCCCCGGGGGGCACGAAGAGACCCAGTACTTC; D gene: -; V gene: TRBV5-6; clone size: -; J gene: TRBJ2-5
CDR3 protein: CASSFGGTRDYEQYF; CDR3 DNA: TGTGCCAGCAGCTTTGGGGGCACAAGGGACTACGAGCAGTACTTC; D gene: -; V gene: TRBV7-9; clone size: -; J gene: TRBJ2-7
CDR3 protein: CASSLVTDPYEQYF; CDR3 DNA: TGTGCCAGCAGCTTAGTAACTGATCCCTACGAGCAGTACTTC; D gene: -; V gene: TRBV7-9; clone size: -; J gene: TRBJ2-7
CDR3 protein: CASSSKRRSDTQYF; CDR3 DNA: TGTGCCAGCAGCTCGAAGCGGCGGTCAGATACGCAGTATTTT; D gene: -; V gene: TRBV7-6; clone size: few; J gene: TRBJ2-3
CDR3 protein: CATSRIADTQYF; CDR3 DNA: TGTGCCACCAGCAGAATCGCGGATACGCAGTATTTT; D gene: -; V gene: TRBV15; clone size: few; J gene: TRBJ2-3
CDR3 protein: CASSETSRVSYNEQFF; CDR3 DNA: TGTGCCAGCAGTGAAACGAGTCGGGTATCCTACAATGAGCAGTTCTTC; D gene: -; V gene: TRBV25-1; clone size: few; J gene: TRBJ2-1
CDR3 protein: CASSQGLAGGGETQYF; CDR3 DNA: TGTGCCAGCAGCCAGGGACTAGCGGGAGGGGGGGAGACCCAGTACTTC; D gene: TRBD2; V gene: TRBV12-3/TRBV12-4; clone size: few; J gene: TRBJ2-5
CDR3 protein: CASSFVSSSAEQYF; CDR3 DNA: TGTGCCAGCAGTTTTGTGTCGTCTTCGGCTGAGCAGTACTTC; D gene: -; V gene: TRBV12-3/TRBV12-4; clone size: few; J gene: TRBJ2-7
CDR3 protein: CASSLRVANVLTF; CDR3 DNA: TGTGCCAGCAGTTTAAGGGTAGCCAACGTCCTGACTTTC; D gene: -; V gene: TRBV28; clone size: few; J gene: TRBJ2-6
CDR3 protein: CASSPAEGTYEQYF; CDR3 DNA: TGCGCCAGCAGCCCGGCGGAGGGAACCTACGAGCAGTACTTC; D gene: -; V gene: TRBV5-1; clone size: many; J gene: TRBJ2-7
CDR3 protein: CSALPSGGPDTQYF; CDR3 DNA: TGCAGTGCTCTACCTAGCGGGGGTCCAGATACGCAGTATTTT; D gene: TRBD2; V gene: TRBV20-1; clone size: -; J gene: TRBJ2-3
CDR3 protein: CASSPGSLNTGELFF; CDR3 DNA: TGTGCCAGCAGTCCGGGGTCACTGAACACCGGGGAGCTGTTTTTT; D gene: -; V gene: TRBV12-3/TRBV12-4; clone size: -; J gene: TRBJ2-2
CDR3 protein: CSGGRGVSGELFF; CDR3 DNA: TGCAGTGGCGGTCGGGGGGTGTCCGGGGAGCTGTTTTTT; D gene: TRBD2; V gene: TRBV20-1; clone size: -; J gene: TRBJ2-2
CDR3 protein: CASSLFGFYNEQFF; CDR3 DNA: TGTGCCAGCAGCTTATTTGGCTTCTACAATGAGCAGTTCTTC; D gene: -; V gene: TRBV7-9; clone size: -; J gene: TRBJ2-1
CDR3 protein: CAIRLAGVADTQYF; CDR3 DNA: TGTGCCATCCGACTAGCGGGAGTTGCAGATACGCAGTATTTT; D gene: TRBD2; V gene: TRBV7-9; clone size: -; J gene: TRBJ2-3
CDR3 protein: CSALGGTGTGRTDTQYF; CDR3 DNA: TGCAGTGCTCTAGGAGGAACCGGGACAGGCCGCACAGATACGCAGTATTTT; D gene: TRBD1; V gene: TRBV20-1; clone size: many; J gene: TRBJ2-3
CDR3 protein: CSVEGRVSDTQYF; CDR3 DNA: TGCAGCGTTGAAGGCAGGGTCTCAGATACGCAGTATTTT; D gene: -; V gene: TRBV29-1; clone size: -; J gene: TRBJ2-3
CDR3 protein: CSARGHRDPGELFF; CDR3 DNA: TGCAGTGCTAGAGGTCATAGGGACCCCGGGGAGCTGTTTTTT; D gene: -; V gene: TRBV20-1; clone size: few; J gene: TRBJ2-2
CDR3 protein: CASRGGGTAPYGYTF; CDR3 DNA: TGTGCCAGCAGGGGAGGTGGGACAGCTCCTTATGGCTACACCTTC; D gene: TRBD1; V gene: TRBV12-3/TRBV12-4; clone size: many; J gene: TRBJ1-2
CDR3 protein: CASSLLAGDGGAGELFF; CDR3 DNA: TGTGCCAGCAGTTTATTAGCGGGAGATGGCGGGGCCGGGGAGCTGTTTTTT; D gene: TRBD2; V gene: TRBV6-5; clone size: many; J gene: TRBJ2-2
CDR3 protein: CASRSGLAGVGQYF; CDR3 DNA: TGTGCCAGCAGGTCGGGACTAGCGGGAGTAGGGCAGTACTTC; D gene: TRBD2; V gene: TRBV6-1; clone size: -; J gene: TRBJ2-7
CDR3 protein: CASSERDSNEQFF; CDR3 DNA: TGTGCCAGCAGTGAGCGGGATAGCAATGAGCAGTTCTTC; D gene: -; V gene: TRBV6-4; clone size: -; J gene: TRBJ2-1
CDR3 protein: CASSWTSGSTNEQFF; CDR3 DNA: TGTGCCAGCAGTTGGACTAGCGGGAGTACAAATGAGCAGTTCTTC; D gene: TRBD2; V gene: TRBV12-3/TRBV12-4; clone size: many; J gene: TRBJ2-1
CDR3 protein: CASSPLEQATGELFF; CDR3 DNA: TGTGCCAGCTCACCACTGGAACAGGCGACCGGGGAGCTGTTTTTT; D gene: -; V gene: TRBV18; clone size: -; J gene: TRBJ2-2
CDR3 protein: CASSLAGLVANVLTF; CDR3 DNA: TGTGCCAGCAGCTTAGCGGGTCTGGTGGCCAACGTCCTGACTTTC; D gene: -; V gene: TRBV7-8; clone size: few; J gene: TRBJ2-6
CDR3 protein: CASSPYIGQVKETQYF; CDR3 DNA: TGCGCCAGCAGCCCCTACATCGGGCAGGTTAAAGAGACCCAGTACTTC; D gene: -; V gene: TRBV5-1; clone size: few; J gene: TRBJ2-5
CDR3 protein: CASRGEGPLGTGELFF; CDR3 DNA: TGTGCCAGCAGAGGAGAGGGACCTCTGGGCACCGGGGAGCTGTTTTTT; D gene: -; V gene: TRBV12-3/TRBV12-4; clone size: many; J gene: TRBJ2-2
CDR3 protein: CASSRQGNSYEQYF; CDR3 DNA: TGTGCCAGCAGCCGACAGGGGAACTCCTACGAGCAGTACTTC; D gene: TRBD1; V gene: TRBV5-6; clone size: few; J gene: TRBJ2-7
CDR3 protein: CASLAGGFTDTQYF; CDR3 DNA: TGTGCCAGCCTAGCGGGAGGATTCACAGATACGCAGTATTTT; D gene: TRBD2; V gene: TRBV2; clone size: -; J gene: TRBJ2-3
CDR3 protein: CASSLPVAGGEETQYF; CDR3 DNA: TGTGCCAGCAGCCTCCCGGTAGCGGGGGGTGAAGAGACCCAGTACTTC; D gene: TRBD2; V gene: TRBV12-3/TRBV12-4; clone size: many; J gene: TRBJ2-5
CDR3 protein: CATSSGRITNTEAFF; CDR3 DNA: TGTGCCACCAGTTCTGGACGCATCACTAACACTGAAGCTTTCTTT; D gene: -; V gene: TRBV24-1; clone size: few; J gene: TRBJ1-1
CDR3 protein: CASSYSTSPGQETQYF; CDR3 DNA: TGTGCCAGCAGTTACTCGACTTCTCCGGGTCAAGAGACCCAGTACTTC; D gene: -; V gene: TRBV6-5; clone size: many; J gene: TRBJ2-5
CDR3 protein: CASSLGDRVYEQYF; CDR3 DNA: TGCGCCAGCAGCTTGGGTGACAGGGTATACGAGCAGTACTTC; D gene: TRBD1; V gene: TRBV5-1; clone size: -; J gene: TRBJ2-7
CDR3 protein: CSVISGFVGSPLHF; CDR3 DNA: TGCAGCGTCATATCAGGGTTCGTGGGGTCACCCCTCCACTTT; D gene: -; V gene: TRBV29-1; clone size: -; J gene: TRBJ1-6
CDR3 protein: CASSPGLAGGRNEQFF; CDR3 DNA: TGTGCCAGCAGCCCGGGACTAGCGGGAGGAAGGAATGAGCAGTTCTTC; D gene: TRBD2; V gene: TRBV12-3/TRBV12-4; clone size: many; J gene: TRBJ2-1
CDR3 protein: CASSYAGTDTQYF; CDR3 DNA: TGTGCCAGCAGTTACGCGGGCACAGATACGCAGTATTTT; D gene: -; V gene: TRBV6-2/TRBV6-3; clone size: few; J gene: TRBJ2-3
CDR3 protein: CASSLDPSGRGAWAVRYNEQFF; CDR3 DNA: TGTGCCAGCAGTTTAGACCCATCGGGGCGTGGTGCGTGGGCAGTCCGCTACAATGAGCAGTTCTTC; D gene: -; V gene: TRBV12-3/TRBV12-4; clone size: -; J gene: TRBJ2-1